This TCR beta chain was sequenced for a study of CD8+ T cells in alopecia areata. General study findings and limits: Among the 100 top clones, expanded CD8+ clones, like scalp clonality, were significantly decreased by tofacitinib.

Sequencing relied on a cDNA template that was reverse transcribed from extracted RNA. Produced via immunoSEQ multiplex PCR; TCRdb's table is partial and in-frame only. The table records about 200,000 clones, 35% to 45% of them present only once. This clone was picked up a small number of times. Its specificity is unknown. Documented treatment: oral pan-JAK inhibitor, 5-10 mg twice daily. From alopecia areata patients, lesional scalp punch biopsies and peripheral blood were collected. Trimming cost V 5 bases and J 0 bases, with 14 bases left between them. Germline-derived CDR1 and CDR2 are SQVTM and ANQGSEA. The CDR3 consists of 15 residues.

The chain has TRBV29-1 and TRBJ2-1; unclear D gene. Sequenced material: CD4+ T cells sorted from blood, taken at week 34, from a patient treated with tofacitinib. The TCR comes from a human donor with alopecia areata. CDR3 in amino acids: CSVPESTYSYNEQFF. For the CDR3, the DNA is TGCAGCGTTCCAGAGTCAACTTACTCCTACAATGAGCAGTTCTTC.